This T cell receptor (beta chain) originates from a study of T cell responses to AZD1222 COVID-19 vaccine. Study as a whole: Timing groups of about 4 and about 12 weeks for second doses were pooled. Overall study results and limits: Clonal diversity was possibly underestimated, and white British individuals and females predominated among donors.

The V gene lost 8 bases and the J gene lost 7 bases, with 11 bases spanning the gap. CDR1 is MNHNY, CDR2 SVGAGI, per germline (reference sequence). This CDR3 has 11 amino acids. Regarding this clone: Its target is not known.

Generated by immunoSEQ multiplex PCR, the TCRdb table keeps only in-frame clones and is missing some. The sample holds about 96,000 clones, roughly nine tenths seen once. This sequence originates from an adult in good health. The material was peripheral blood, obtained on day 0 of AZD1222 vaccination. This chain connects TRBV6-6 to TRBJ1-1, with D unclear. CDR3 DNA sequence: TGTGCCAGCTTGCTATTCCATGAAGCTTTCTTT. Its translation: CASLLFHEAFF.